This T cell receptor (beta chain) was recovered during a study of control samples from healthy donors and cancer patients. The CDR3 consists of 19 residues. V gave up 0 bases and J gave up 2 bases, with 17 bases separating them. Germline V gives CDR1 MGHRA, CDR2 YSYEKL. A single count supports this clone. Method: immunoSEQ multiplex PCR; TCRdb's copy keeps in-frame clones and lacks some. In the table there are some 5,700 clones, around 72% of which are singletons. The source is a male donor with melanoma. The chain joins TRBV4-1 to TRBJ2-6; D is ambiguous. Sequenced input: formalin-fixed, paraffin-embedded tissue. This CDR3 is CASSQDSVFRVTGANVLTF. The CDR3 DNA follows: TGCGCCAGCAGCCAAGATAGTGTTTTCAGAGTGACTGGGGCCAACGTCCTGACTTTC.